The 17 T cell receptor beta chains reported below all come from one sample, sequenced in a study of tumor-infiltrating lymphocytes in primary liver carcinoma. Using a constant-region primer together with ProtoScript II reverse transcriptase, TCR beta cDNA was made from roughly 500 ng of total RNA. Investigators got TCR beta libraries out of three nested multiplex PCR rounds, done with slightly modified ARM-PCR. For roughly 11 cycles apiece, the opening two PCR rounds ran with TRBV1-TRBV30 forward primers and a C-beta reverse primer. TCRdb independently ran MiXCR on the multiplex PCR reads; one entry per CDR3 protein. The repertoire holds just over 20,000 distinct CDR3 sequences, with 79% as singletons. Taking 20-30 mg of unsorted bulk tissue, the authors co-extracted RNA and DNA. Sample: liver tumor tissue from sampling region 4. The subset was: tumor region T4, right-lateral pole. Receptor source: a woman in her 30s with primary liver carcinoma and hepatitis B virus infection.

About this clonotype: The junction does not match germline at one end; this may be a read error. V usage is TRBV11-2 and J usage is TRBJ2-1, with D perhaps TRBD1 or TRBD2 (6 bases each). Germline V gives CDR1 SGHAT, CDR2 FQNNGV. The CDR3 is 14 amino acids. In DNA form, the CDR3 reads TGTGTCAGCAGCCTAGGGGGGACGTGGAATGATCAGTTCTTC. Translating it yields CVSSLGGTWNDQFF.

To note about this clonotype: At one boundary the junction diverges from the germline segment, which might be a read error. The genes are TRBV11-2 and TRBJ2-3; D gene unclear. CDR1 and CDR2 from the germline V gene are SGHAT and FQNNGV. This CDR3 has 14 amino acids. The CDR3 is CASSPQTHADKQYF. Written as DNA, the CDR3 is TGTGCCAGCAGCCCACAAACTCATGCAGATAAGCAGTATTTT. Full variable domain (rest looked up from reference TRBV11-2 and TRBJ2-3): EAGVAQSPRYKIIEKRQSVAFWCNPISGHATLYWYQQILGQGPKLLIQFQNNGVVDDSQLPKDRFSAERLKGVDSTLKIQPAKLEDSAVYLCASSPQTHADKQYFGPGTRLTVL.

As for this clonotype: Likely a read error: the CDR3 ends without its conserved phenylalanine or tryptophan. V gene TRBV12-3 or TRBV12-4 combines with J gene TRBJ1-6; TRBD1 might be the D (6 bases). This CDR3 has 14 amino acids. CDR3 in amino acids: CASSKRQDNPPLHL. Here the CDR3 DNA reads TGTGCCAGCAGTAAGAGACAGGATAATCCACCCCTCCACCTC.

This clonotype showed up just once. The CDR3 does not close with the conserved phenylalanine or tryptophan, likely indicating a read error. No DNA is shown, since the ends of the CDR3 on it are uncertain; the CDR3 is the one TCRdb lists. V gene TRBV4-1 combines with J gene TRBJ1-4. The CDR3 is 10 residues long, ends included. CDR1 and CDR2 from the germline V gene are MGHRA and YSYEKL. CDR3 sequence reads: CASGYDKLFY.

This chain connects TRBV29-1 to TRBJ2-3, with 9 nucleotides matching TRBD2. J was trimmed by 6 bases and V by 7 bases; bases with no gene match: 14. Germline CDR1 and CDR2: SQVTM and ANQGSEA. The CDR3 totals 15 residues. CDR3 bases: TGCAGCGCCGCAGAGACTAGCGGTATCACGGATACGCAGTATTTT. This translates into CSAAETSGITDTQYF.

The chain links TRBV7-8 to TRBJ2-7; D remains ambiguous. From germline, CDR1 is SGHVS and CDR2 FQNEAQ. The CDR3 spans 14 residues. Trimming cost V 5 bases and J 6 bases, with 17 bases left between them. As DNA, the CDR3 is TGTGCCAGCAGCGTCCTCCTCTTGCCCCCCGAGCAGTACTTC. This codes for CASSVLLLPPEQYF.

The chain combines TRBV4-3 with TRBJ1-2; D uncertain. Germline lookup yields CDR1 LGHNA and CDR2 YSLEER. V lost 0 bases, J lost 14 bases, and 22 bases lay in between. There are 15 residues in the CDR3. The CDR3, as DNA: TGCGCCAGCAGCCAAGATTGGGGTAGGGTGAATGGCTGGACCTTC. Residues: CASSQDWGRVNGWTF.

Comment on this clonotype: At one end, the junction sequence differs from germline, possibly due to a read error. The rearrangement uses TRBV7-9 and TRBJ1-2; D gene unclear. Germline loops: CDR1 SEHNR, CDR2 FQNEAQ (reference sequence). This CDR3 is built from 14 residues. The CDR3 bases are TGTGCCAGCAGCCTATCAGGCTACAACTATGGCAACACCTTC. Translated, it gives CASSLSGYNYGNTF.

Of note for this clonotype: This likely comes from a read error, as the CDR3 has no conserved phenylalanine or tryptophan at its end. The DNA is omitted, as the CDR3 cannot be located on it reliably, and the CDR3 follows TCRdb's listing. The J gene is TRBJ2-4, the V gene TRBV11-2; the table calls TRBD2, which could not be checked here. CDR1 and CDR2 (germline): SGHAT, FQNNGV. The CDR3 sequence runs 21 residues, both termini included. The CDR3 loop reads CASSHAGTFTGTSGRQNIRYI.

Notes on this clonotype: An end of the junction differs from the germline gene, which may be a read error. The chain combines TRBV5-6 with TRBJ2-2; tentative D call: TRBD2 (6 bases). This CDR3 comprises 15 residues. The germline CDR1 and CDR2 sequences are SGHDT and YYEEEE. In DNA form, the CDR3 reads TGTGCCAGCAGCTTGGTACTCAGAGTCACGGGGGAGCTGCTTTTT. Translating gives CASSLVLRVTGELLF.

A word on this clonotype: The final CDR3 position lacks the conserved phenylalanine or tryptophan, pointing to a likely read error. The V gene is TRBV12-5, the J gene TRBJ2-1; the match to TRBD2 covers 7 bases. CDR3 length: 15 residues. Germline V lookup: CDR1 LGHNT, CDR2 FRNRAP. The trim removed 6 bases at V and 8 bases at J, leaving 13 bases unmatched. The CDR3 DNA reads TGTGCTAGTGGGATCGGGACTACACTTATGGATGAGCAGTTCTTG. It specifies CASGIGTTLMDEQFL.

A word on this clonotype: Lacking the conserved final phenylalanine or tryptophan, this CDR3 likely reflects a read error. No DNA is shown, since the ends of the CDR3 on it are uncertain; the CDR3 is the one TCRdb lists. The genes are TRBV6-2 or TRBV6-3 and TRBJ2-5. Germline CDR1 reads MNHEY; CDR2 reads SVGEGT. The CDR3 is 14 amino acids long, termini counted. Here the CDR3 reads CASSYNGLGETQYS.

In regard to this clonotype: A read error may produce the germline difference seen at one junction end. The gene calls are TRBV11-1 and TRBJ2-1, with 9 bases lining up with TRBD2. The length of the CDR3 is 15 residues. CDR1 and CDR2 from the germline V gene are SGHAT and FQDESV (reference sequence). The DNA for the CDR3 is TGTGCTAGCAGCCGACTAGCGGTGGGGGGGTATAAGCAGTTCTTC. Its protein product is CASSRLAVGGYKQFF.

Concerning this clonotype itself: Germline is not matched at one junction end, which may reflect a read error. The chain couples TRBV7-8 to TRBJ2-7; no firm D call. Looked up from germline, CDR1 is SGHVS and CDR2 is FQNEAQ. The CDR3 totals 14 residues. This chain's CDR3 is CASSALLLFREQYF. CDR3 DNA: TGTGCTAGCAGCGCCCTCCTGTTGTTCCGCGAGCAGTACTTC.

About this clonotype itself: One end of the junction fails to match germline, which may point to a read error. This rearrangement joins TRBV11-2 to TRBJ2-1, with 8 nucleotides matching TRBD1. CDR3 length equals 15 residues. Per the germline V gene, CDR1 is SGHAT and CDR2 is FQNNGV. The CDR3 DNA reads TGTCCCGGCAACTATATAGGACAGGGCGAAAATGAGCAGATCTTC. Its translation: CPGNYIGQGENEQIF.

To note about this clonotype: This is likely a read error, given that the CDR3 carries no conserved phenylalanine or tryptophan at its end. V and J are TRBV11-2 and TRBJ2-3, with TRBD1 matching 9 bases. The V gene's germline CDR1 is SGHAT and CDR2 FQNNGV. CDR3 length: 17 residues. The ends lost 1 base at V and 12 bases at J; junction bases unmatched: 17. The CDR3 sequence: CASSLGGQGFFKDRQYL. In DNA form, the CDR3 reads TGTGCCAGCAGCTTAGGGGGACAGGGATTTTTCAAAGATAGACAGTATTTG.

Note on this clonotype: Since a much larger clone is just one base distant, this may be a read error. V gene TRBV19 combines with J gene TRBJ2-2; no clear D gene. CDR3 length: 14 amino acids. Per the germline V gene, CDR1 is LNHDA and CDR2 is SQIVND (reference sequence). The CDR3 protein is CASSNRRNSGELFF. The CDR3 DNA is TGTGCCAGTAGTAACCGTAGGAACAGCGGGGAGCTGTTTTTT. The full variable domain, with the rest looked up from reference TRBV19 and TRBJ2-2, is DGGITQSPKYLFRKEGQNVTLSCEQNLNHDAMYWYRQDPGQGLRLIYYSQIVNDFQKGDIAEGYSVSREKKESFPLTVTSAQKNPTAFYLCASSNRRNSGELFFGEGSRLTVL.